The 2 T cell receptor beta chains given below trace back to one sample, sequenced in a study of identical twins (dated by TCRdb to the mid-2010s). The protocol used for the library was 5' RACE. Reads for this sample came from an Illumina HiSeq 2000. The public reads were reprocessed in TCRdb via fastp at Q25 and MiXCR, keeping in-frame beta chains. Rows merge per CDR3 protein into single entries with the most common DNA and genes. This sample gives about 530,000 distinct CDR3 sequences in total; approximately 14% of them show up just once. About 0.47% of the sample comes from the top ten. Another study also made use of these data, one on yellow fever vaccine responses in identical twins.

The sample was CD4+ T cells sorted from blood. Every receptor here comes from a woman under 30 in good health.

This clonotype has a handful of counts. This chain uses TRBV6-1 with TRBJ2-1, with D tentatively TRBD2 (5 bases). CDR1 MNHNS and CDR2 SASEGT come from the germline V gene. The V gene lost 7 bases and the J gene lost 4 bases, with 17 bases spanning the gap. The CDR3 runs 15 residues. The CDR3 region is CASKKDLGFYNEQFF. As DNA, the CDR3 is TGTGCCAGCAAGAAGGACTTGGGGTTTTACAATGAGCAGTTCTTC.

V is TRBV20-1 and J is TRBJ2-1; 12 bases are a match to TRBD2. The CDR3 spans 19 residues. The V and J ends lost 6 bases and 5 bases, in that order; junction bases with no gene match: 20. Looked up from germline, CDR1 is DFQATT and CDR2 is SNEGSKA (reference sequence). CDR3 nucleotide sequence: TGCAGTGCCCAAAGGATCCGGGTGGCTAGCGGGGGGGGTCACAATGAGCAGTTCTTC. Protein: CSAQRIRVASGGGHNEQFF.